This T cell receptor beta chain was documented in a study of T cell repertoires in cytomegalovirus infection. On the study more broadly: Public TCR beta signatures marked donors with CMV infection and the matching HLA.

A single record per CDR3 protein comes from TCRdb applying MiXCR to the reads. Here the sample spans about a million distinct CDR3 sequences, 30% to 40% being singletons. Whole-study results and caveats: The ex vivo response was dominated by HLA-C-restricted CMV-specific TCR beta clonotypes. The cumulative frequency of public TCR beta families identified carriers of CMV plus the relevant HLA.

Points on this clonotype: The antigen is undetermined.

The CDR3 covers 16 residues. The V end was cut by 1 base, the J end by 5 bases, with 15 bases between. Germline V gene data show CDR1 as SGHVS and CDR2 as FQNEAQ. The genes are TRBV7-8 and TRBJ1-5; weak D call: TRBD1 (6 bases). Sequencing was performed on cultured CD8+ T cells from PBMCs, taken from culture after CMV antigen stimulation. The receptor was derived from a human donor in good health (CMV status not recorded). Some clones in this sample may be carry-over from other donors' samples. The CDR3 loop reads CASSLGRRGVHQPQHF. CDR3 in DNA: TGTGCCAGCAGCTTAGGAAGGAGGGGGGTTCATCAGCCCCAGCATTTT.